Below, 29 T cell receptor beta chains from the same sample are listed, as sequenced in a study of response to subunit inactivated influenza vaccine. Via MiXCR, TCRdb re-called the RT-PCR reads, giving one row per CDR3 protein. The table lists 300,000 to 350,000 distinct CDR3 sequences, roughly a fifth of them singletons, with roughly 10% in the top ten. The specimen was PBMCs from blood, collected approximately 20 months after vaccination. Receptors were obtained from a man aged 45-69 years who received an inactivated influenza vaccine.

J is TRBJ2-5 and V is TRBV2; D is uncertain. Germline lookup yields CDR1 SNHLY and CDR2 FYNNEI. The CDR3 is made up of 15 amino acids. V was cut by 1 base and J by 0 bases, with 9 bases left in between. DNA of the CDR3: TGTGCCAGCAGTGAAGTTGGCAGGCACCAAGAGACCCAGTACTTC. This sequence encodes CASSEVGRHQETQYF.

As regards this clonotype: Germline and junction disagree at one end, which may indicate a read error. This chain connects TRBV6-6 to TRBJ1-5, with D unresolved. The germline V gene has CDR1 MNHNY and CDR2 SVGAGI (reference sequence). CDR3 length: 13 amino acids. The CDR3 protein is CASSRTADQAQHF. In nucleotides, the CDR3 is TGTGCCAGCAGCAGGACCGCAGATCAGGCCCAGCATTTT.

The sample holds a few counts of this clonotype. CDR3 sequence: CSARGWELDAYEQYF. The CDR3, as DNA: TGCAGTGCTAGAGGCTGGGAATTGGACGCCTACGAGCAGTACTTC. The chain joins TRBV20-1 to TRBJ2-7; D is unclear. V was pared by 1 base and J by 2 bases, with 15 bases between. This CDR3 contains 15 residues. Per the germline V gene, CDR1 is DFQATT and CDR2 is SNEGSKA (reference sequence).

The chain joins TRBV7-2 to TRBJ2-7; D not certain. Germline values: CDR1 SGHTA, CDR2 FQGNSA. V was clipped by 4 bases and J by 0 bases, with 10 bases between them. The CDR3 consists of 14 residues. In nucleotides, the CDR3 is TGTGCCAGCAGCTGGCAGTCAAGCTCCTACGAGCAGTACTTC. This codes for CASSWQSSSYEQYF.

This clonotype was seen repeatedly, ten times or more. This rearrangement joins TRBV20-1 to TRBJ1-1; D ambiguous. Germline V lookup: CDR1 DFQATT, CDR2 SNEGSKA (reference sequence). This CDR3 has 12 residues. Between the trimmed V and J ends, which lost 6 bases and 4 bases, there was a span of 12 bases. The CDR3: CSAIQVATEAFF. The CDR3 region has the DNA TGCAGTGCCATTCAAGTGGCCACTGAAGCTTTCTTT.

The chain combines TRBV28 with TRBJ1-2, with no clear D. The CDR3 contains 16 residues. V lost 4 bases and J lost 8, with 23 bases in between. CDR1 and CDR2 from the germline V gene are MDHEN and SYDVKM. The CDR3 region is CASSSLKALRAQGYTF. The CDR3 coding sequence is TGTGCCAGCAGTTCCCTGAAGGCACTTCGGGCACAGGGCTACACCTTC.

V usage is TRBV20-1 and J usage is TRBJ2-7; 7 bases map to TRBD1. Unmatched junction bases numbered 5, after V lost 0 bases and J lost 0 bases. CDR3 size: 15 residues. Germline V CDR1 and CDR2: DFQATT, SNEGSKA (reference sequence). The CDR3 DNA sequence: TGCAGTGCTAGAGACAGGACAGGCAGCTCCTACGAGCAGTACTTC. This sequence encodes CSARDRTGSSYEQYF.

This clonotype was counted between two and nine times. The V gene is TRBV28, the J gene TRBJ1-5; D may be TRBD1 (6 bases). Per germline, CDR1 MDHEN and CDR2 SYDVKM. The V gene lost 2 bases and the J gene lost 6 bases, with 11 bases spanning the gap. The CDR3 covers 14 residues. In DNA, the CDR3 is TGTGCCAGCAGTTTACCTGGGGGCCTTCAGCCCCAGCATTTT. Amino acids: CASSLPGGLQPQHF.

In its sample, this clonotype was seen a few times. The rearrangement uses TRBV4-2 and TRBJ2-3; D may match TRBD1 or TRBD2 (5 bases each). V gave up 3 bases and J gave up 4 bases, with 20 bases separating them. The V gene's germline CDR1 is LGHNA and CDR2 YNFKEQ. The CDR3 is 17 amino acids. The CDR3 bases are TGTGCCAGCAGCCACAGGGAGAGGGGCGGTAGGGCAGATACGCAGTATTTT. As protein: CASSHRERGGRADTQYF.

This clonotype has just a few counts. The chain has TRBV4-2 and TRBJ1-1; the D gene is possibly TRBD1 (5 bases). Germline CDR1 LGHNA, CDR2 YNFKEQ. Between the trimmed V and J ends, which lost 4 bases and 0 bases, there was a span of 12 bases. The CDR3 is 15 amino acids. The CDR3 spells CASSRTQGLNTEAFF. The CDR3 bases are TGTGCCAGCAGCCGAACCCAGGGCTTGAACACTGAAGCTTTCTTT.

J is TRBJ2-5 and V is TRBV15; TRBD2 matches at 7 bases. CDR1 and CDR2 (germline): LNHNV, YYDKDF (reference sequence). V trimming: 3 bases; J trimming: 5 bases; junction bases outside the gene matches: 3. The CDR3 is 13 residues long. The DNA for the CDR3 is TGTGCCACCAGCAGGGGGGGAGGGGAGACCCAGTACTTC. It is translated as CATSRGGGETQYF.

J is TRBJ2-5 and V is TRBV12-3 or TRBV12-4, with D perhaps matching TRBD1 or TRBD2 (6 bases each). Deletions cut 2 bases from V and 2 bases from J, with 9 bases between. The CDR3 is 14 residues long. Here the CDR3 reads CASSLRGTQETQYF. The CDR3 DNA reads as TGTGCCAGCAGTTTAAGGGGGACTCAAGAGACCCAGTACTTC.

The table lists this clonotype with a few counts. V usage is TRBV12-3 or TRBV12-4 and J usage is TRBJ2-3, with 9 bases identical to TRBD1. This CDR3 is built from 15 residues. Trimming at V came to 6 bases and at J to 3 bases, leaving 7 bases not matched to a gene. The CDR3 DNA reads TGTGCCAGCAGCCAACAGGGGGCTGGGACAGATACGCAGTATTTT. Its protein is CASSQQGAGTDTQYF.

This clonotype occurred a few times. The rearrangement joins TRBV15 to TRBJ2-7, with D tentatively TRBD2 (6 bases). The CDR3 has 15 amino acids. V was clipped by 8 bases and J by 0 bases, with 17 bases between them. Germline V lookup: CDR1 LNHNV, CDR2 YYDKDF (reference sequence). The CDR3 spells CATGGRSANSYEQYF. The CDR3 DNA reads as TGTGCCACCGGGGGGAGGTCGGCCAACTCCTACGAGCAGTACTTC.

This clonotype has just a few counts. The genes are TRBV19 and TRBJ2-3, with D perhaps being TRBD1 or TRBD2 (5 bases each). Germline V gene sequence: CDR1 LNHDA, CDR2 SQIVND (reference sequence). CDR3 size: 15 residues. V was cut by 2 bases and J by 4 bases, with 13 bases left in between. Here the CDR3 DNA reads TGTGCCAGTAGTATAATCGGGACGGTGGCAGATACGCAGTATTTT. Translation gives CASSIIGTVADTQYF.

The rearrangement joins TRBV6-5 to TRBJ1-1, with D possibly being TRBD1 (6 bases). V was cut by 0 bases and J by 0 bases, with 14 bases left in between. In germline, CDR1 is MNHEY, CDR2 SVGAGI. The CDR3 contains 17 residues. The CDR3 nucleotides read TGTGCCAGCAGTTACTCGAGCTGGACAGTCATGAACACTGAAGCTTTCTTT. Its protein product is CASSYSSWTVMNTEAFF.

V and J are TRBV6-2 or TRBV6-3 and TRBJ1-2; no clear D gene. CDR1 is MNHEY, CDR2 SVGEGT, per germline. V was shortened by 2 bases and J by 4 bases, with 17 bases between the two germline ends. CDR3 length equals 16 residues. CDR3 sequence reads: CASSYASRTLRYGYTF. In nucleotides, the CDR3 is TGTGCCAGCAGTTACGCCTCCAGGACGCTCCGCTATGGCTACACCTTC.

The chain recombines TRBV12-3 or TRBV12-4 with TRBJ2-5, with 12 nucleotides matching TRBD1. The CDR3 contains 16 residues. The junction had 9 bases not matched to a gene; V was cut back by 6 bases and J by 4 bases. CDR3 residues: CASSLGTGGGLETQYF. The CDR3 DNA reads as TGTGCCAGCAGCCTGGGGACAGGGGGCGGTTTAGAGACCCAGTACTTC.

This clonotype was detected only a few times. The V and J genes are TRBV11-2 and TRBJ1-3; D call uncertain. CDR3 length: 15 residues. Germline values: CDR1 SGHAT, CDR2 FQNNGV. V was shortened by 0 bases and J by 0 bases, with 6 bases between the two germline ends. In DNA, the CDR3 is TGTGCCAGCAGCTTAGAGGGATTCTCTGGAAACACCATATATTTT. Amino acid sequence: CASSLEGFSGNTIYF.

The DNA of the CDR3 is TGCAGTGCTAGAGGAAGCGGGGGGGCCTATGAGCAGTTCTTC. It yields the protein CSARGSGGAYEQFF. The chain recombines TRBV20-1 with TRBJ2-1; 10 positions match TRBD2. The junction had 5 bases not matched to a gene; V was cut back by 1 base and J by 8 bases. The CDR3 totals 14 residues. Germline V CDR1 and CDR2: DFQATT, SNEGSKA (reference sequence).

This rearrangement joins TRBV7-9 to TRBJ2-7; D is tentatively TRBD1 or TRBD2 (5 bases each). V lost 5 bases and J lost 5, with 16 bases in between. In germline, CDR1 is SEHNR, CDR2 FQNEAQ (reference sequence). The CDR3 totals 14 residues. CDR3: CASSPGRSGNEQYF. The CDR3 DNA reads TGTGCCAGCAGCCCGGGGCGGTCCGGGAACGAGCAGTACTTC.

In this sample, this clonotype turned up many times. CDR3 loop: CASLGGQDGYTF. DNA of the CDR3: TGTGCCAGTCTCGGAGGACAGGATGGCTACACCTTC. The chain recombines TRBV6-6 with TRBJ1-2, with TRBD1 matching 7 bases. In germline, CDR1 is MNHNY, CDR2 SVGAGI (reference sequence). V was pared by 9 bases and J by 6 bases, with 7 bases of the junction left unmatched. The CDR3 contains 12 residues.

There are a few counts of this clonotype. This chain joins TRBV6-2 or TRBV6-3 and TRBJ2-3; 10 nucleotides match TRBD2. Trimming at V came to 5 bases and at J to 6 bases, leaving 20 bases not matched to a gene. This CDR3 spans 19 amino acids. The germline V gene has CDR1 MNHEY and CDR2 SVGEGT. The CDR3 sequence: CASSTGTSVLNQKADTQYF. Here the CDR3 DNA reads TGTGCCAGCAGTACCGGGACTAGCGTTTTAAACCAGAAGGCGGATACGCAGTATTTT.

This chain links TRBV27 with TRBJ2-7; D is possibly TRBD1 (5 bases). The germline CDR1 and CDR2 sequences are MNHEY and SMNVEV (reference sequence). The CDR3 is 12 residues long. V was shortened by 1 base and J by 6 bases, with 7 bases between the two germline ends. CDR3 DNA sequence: TGTGCCAGCAGTTTATTTGGGGCCGAGCAGTACTTC. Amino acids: CASSLFGAEQYF.

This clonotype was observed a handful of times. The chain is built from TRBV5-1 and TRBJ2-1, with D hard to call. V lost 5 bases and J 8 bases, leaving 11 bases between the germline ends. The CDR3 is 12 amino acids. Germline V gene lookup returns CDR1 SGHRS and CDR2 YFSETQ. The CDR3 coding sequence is TGCGCCAGCAGATCTGAGCGCCATGAGCAGTTCTTC. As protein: CASRSERHEQFF.

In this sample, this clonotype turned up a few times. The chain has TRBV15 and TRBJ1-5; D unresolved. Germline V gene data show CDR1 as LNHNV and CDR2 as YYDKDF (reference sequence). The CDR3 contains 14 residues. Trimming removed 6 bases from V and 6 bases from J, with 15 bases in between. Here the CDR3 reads CATSQSGPGQPQHF. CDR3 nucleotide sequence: TGTGCCACCAGTCAATCAGGCCCCGGTCAGCCCCAGCATTTT.

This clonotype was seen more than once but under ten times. The CDR3 nucleotides are TGCAGTGCTGGGACTTTAGATCAGCCCCAGCATTTT. Translating it yields CSAGTLDQPQHF. The chain carries TRBV20-1 and TRBJ1-5; the D gene is possibly TRBD1 (5 bases). CDR3 size: 12 residues. In germline, CDR1 is DFQATT, CDR2 SNEGSKA (reference sequence). V dropped 5 bases and J dropped 5 bases, with 10 bases sitting between them.

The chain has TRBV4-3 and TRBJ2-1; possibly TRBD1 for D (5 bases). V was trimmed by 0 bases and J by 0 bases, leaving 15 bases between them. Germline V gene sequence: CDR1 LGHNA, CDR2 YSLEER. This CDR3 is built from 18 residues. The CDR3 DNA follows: TGCGCCAGCAGCCAAGACCCCCCGACAGTTAGCTCCTACAATGAGCAGTTCTTC. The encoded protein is CASSQDPPTVSSYNEQFF.

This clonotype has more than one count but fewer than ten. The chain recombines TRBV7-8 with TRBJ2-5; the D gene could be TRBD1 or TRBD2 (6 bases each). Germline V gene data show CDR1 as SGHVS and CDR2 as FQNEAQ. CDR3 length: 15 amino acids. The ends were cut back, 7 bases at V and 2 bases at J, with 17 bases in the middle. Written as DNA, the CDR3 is TGTGCCAGCATCCCTTCCGGGGGCCCACAAGAGACCCAGTACTTC. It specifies CASIPSGGPQETQYF.